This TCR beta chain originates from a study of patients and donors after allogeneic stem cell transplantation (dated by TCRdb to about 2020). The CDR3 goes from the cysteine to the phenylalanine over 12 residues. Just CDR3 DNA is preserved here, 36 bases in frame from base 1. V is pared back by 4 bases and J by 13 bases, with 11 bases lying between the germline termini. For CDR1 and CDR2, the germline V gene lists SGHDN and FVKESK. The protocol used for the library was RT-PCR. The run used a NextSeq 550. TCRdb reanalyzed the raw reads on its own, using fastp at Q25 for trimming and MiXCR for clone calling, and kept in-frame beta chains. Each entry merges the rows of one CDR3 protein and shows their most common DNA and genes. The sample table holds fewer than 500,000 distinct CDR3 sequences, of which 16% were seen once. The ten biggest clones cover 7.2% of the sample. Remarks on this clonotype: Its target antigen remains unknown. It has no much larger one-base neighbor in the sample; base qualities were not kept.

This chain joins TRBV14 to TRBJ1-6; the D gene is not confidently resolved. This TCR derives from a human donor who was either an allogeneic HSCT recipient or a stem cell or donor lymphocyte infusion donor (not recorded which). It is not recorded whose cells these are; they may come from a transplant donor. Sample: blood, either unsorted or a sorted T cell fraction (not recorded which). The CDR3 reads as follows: CASSLEFYPLHF. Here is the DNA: TGTGCCAGCAGCCTGGAGTTCTACCCCCTCCACTTT.